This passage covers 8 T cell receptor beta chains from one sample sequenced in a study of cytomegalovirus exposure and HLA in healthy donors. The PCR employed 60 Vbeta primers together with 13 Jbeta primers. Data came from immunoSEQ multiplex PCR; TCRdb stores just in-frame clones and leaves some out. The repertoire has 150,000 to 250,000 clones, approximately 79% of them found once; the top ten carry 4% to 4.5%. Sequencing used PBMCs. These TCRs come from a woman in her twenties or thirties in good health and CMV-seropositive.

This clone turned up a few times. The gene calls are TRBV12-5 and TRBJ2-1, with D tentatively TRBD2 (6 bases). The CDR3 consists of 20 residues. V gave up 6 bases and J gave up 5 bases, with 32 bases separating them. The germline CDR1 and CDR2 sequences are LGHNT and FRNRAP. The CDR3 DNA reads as TGTGCTAGTGGCCTTAGACAGTCTATCGGCGACGGGAGAGGAAACAATGAGCAGTTCTTC. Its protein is CASGLRQSIGDGRGNNEQFF.

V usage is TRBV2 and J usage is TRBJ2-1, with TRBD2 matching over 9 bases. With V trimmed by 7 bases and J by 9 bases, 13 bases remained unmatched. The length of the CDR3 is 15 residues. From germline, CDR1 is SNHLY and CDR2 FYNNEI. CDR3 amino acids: CASTARGGGAFEQFF. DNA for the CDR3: TGTGCCAGCACCGCCCGTGGCGGGGGGGCTTTTGAGCAGTTCTTC.

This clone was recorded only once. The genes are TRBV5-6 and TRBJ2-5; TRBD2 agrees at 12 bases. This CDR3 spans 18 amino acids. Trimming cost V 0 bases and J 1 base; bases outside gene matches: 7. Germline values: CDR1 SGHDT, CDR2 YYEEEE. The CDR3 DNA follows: TGTGCCAGCAGCTTGGAACTAGCGGGGGGTGGGCCCCAAGAGACCCAGTACTTC. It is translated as CASSLELAGGGPQETQYF.

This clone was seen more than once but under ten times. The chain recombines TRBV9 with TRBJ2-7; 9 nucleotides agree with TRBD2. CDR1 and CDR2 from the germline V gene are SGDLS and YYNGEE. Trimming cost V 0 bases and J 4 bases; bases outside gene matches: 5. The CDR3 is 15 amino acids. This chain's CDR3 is CASSVEGSGSYEQYF. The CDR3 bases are TGTGCCAGCAGCGTAGAGGGTAGCGGGAGTTACGAGCAGTACTTC.

The CDR3 nucleotides are TGCGCCAGCAGCCAGGGTATAGCGGGGGGGCCGCTCGGGGAGCTGTTTTTT. Protein: CASSQGIAGGPLGELFF. The rearrangement joins TRBV4-3 to TRBJ2-2; 11 bases line up with TRBD2. Trimming at V came to 3 bases and at J to 7 bases, leaving 10 bases not matched to a gene. This CDR3 has 17 amino acids. Germline V gene lookup returns CDR1 LGHNA and CDR2 YSLEER.

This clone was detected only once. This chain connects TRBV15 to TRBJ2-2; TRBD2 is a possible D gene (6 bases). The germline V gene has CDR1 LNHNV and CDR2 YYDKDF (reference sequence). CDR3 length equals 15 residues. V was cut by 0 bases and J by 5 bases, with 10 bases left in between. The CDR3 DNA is TGTGCCACCAGCAGAGATCTTCGGGGGACCGGGGAGCTGTTTTTT. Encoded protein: CATSRDLRGTGELFF. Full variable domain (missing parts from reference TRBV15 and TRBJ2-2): DAMVIQNPRYQVTQFGKPVTLSCSQTLNHNVMYWYQQKSSQAPKLLFHYYDKDFNNEADTPDNFQSRRPNTSFCFLDIRSPGLGDTAMYLCATSRDLRGTGELFFGEGSRLTVL.

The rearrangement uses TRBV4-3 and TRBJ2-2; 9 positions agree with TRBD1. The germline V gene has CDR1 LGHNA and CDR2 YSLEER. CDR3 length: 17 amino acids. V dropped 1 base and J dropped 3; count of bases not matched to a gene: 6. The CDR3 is CASSQGTGGAYTGELFF. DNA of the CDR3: TGCGCCAGCAGCCAAGGTACAGGGGGCGCTTACACCGGGGAGCTGTTTTTT.

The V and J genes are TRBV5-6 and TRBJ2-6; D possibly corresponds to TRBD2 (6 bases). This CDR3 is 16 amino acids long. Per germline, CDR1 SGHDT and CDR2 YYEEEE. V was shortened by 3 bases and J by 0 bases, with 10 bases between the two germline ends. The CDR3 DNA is TGTGCCAGCAGCTCGGGACTCCCCTCTGGGGCCAACGTCCTGACTTTC. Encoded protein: CASSSGLPSGANVLTF. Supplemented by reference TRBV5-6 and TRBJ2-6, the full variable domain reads DAGVTQSPTHLIKTRGQQVTLRCSPKSGHDTVSWYQQALGQGPQFIFQYYEEEERQRGNFPDRFSGHQFPNYSSELNVNALLLGDSALYLCASSSGLPSGANVLTFGAGSRLTVL.